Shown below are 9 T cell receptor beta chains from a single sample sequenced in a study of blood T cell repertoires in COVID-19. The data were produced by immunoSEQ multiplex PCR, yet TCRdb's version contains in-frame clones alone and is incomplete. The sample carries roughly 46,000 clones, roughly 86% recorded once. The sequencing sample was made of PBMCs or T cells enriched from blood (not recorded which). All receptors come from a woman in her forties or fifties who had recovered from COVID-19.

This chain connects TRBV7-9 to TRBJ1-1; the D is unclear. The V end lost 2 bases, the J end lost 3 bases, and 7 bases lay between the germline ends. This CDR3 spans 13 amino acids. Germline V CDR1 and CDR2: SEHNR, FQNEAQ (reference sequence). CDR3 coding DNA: TGTGCCAGCAGCTTACTAACTTACACTGAAGCTTTCTTT. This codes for CASSLLTYTEAFF.

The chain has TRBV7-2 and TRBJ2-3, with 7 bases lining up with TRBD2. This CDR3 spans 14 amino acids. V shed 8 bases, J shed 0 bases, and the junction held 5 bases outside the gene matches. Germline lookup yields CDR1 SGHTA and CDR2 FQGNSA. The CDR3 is CASGRETSTDTQYF. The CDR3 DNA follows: TGTGCCAGCGGGCGGGAGACGAGCACAGATACGCAGTATTTT.

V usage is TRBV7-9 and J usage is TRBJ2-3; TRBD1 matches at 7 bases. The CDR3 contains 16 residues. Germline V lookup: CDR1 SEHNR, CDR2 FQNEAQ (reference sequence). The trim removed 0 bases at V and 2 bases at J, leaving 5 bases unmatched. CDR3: CASSLARDSDTDTQYF. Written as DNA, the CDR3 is TGTGCCAGCAGCTTAGCTAGGGACAGCGACACAGATACGCAGTATTTT.

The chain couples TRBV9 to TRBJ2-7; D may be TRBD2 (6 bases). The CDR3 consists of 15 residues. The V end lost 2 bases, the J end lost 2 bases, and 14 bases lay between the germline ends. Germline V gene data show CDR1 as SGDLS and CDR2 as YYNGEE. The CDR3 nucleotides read TGTGCCAGCAGCGTGGGACCGGGAGAGGCCTACGAGCAGTACTTC. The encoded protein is CASSVGPGEAYEQYF.

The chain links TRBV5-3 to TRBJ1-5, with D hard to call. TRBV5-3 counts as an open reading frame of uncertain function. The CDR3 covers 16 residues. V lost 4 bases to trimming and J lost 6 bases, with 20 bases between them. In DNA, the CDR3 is TGTGCCAGAAGCCCGAACCCCGGGTCCCCCCTTCAGCCCCAGCATTTT. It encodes CARSPNPGSPLQPQHF.

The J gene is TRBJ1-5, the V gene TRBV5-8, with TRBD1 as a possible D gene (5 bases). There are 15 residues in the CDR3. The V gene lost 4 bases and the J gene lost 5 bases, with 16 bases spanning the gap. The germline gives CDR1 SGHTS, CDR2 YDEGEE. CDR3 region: CASSRGTVIDQPQHF. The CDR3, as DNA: TGTGCCAGCAGCCGGGGGACGGTAATCGATCAGCCCCAGCATTTT.

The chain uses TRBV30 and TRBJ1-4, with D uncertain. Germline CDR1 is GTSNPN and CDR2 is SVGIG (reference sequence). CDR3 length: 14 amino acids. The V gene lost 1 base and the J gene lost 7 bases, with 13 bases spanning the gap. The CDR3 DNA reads TGTGCCTGGAGTGGAGTGTTAATTGGTGAAAAACTGTTTTTT. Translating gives CAWSGVLIGEKLFF. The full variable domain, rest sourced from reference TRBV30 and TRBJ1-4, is SQTIHQWPATLVQPVGSPLSLECTVEGTSNPNLYWYRQAAGRGLQLLFYSVGIGQISSEVPQNLSASRPQDRQFILSSKKLLLSDSGFYLCAWSGVLIGEKLFFGSGTQLSVL.

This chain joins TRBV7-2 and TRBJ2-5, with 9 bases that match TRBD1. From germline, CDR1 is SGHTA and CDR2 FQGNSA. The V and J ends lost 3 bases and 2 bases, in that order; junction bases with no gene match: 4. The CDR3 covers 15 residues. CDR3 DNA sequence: TGTGCCAGCAGCTTCTCACAGGGGGCTCAAGAGACCCAGTACTTC. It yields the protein CASSFSQGAQETQYF. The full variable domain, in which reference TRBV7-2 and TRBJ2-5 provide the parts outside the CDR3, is GAGVSQSPSNKVTEKGKDVELRCDPISGHTALYWYRQSLGQGLEFLIYFQGNSAPDKSGLPSDRFSAERTGGSVSTLTIQRTQQEDSAVYLCASSFSQGAQETQYFGPGTRLLVL.

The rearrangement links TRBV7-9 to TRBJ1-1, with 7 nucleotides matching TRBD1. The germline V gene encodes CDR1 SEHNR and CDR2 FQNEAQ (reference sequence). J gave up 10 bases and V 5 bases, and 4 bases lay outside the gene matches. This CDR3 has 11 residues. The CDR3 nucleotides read TGTGCCAGCAGCAGACAGGGAGGAGCTTTCTTT. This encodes CASSRQGGAFF.